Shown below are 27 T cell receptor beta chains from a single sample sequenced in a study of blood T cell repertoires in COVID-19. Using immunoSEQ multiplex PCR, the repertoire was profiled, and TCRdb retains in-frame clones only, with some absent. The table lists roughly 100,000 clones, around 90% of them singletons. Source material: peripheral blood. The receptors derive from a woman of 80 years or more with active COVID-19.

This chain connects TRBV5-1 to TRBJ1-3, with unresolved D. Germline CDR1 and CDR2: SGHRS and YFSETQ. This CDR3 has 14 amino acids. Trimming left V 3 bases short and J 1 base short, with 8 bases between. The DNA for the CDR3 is TGCGCCAGCAGCTACCGAGGGTCTGGAAACACCATATATTTT. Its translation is CASSYRGSGNTIYF.

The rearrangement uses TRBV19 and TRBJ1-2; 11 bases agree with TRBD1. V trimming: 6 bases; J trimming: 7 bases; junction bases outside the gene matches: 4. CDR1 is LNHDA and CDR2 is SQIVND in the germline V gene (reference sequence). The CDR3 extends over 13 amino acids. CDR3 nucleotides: TGTGCCAGTAGCAGGACAGGGGGCTCTGGCTACACCTTC. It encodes CASSRTGGSGYTF.

CDR3 loop: CALRDRPYNEQFF. The CDR3 DNA reads as TGTGCCTTACGGGACAGGCCCTACAATGAGCAGTTCTTC. V usage is TRBV2 and J usage is TRBJ2-1; TRBD1 agrees at 8 bases. The V gene's germline CDR1 is SNHLY and CDR2 FYNNEI. CDR3 length: 13 amino acids. The trim removed 11 bases at V and 2 bases at J, leaving 5 bases unmatched.

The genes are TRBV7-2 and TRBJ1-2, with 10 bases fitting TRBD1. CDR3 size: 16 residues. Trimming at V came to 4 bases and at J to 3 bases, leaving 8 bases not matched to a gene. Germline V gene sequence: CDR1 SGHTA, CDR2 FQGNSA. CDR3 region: CASSSRTGGLDYGYTF. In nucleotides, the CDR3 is TGTGCCAGCAGCTCCAGGACAGGGGGGTTGGACTATGGCTACACCTTC.

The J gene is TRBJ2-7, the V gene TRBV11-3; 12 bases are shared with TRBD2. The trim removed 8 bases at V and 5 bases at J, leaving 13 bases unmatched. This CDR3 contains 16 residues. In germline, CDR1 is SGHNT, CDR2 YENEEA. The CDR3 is CASGGRLAGAGDEQYF. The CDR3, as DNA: TGTGCCAGCGGGGGGAGACTAGCGGGAGCGGGGGACGAGCAGTACTTC.

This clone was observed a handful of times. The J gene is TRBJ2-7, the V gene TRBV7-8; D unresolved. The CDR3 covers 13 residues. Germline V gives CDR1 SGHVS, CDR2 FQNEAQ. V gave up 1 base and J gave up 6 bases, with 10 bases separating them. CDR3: CASSLGYTVEQYF. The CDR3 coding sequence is TGTGCCAGCAGCTTAGGATACACAGTCGAGCAGTACTTC.

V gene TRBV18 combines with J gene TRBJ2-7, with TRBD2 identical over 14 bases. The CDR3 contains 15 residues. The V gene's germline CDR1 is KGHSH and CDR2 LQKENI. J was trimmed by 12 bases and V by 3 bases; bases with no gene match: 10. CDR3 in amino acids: CASSPGLAGAPGLYF. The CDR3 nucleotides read TGTGCCAGCTCACCGGGACTAGCGGGAGCCCCCGGGCTGTACTTC.

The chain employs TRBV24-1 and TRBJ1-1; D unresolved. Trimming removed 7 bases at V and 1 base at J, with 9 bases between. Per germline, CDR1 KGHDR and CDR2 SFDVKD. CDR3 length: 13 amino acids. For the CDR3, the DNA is TGTGCCACCAGGGAAAACAGGAACACTGAAGCTTTCTTT. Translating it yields CATRENRNTEAFF.

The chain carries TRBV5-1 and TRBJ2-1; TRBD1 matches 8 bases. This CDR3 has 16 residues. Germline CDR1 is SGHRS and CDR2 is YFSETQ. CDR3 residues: CASHGGLQGAYNEQFF. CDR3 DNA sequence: TGCGCGAGCCATGGGGGACTCCAGGGGGCTTACAATGAGCAGTTCTTC.

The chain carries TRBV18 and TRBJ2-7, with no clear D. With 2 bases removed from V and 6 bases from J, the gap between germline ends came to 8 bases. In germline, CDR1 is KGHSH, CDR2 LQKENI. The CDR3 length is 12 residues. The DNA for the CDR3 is TGTGCCAGCTCACCAGGCACAAGCGAGCAGTACTTC. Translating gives CASSPGTSEQYF.

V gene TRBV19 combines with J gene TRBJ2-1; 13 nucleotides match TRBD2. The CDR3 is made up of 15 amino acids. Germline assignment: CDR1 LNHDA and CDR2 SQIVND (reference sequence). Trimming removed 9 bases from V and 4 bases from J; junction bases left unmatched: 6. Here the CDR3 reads CASTPLAGGYNEQFF. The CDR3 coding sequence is TGTGCCAGCACCCCACTAGCGGGGGGGTACAATGAGCAGTTCTTC.

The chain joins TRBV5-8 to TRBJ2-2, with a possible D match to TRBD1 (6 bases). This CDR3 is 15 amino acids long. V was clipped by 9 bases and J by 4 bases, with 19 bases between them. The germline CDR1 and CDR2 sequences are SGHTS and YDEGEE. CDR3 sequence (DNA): TGTGCCACCGAGGATTGGGGGCTCTCCACCGGGGAGCTGTTTTTT. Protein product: CATEDWGLSTGELFF.

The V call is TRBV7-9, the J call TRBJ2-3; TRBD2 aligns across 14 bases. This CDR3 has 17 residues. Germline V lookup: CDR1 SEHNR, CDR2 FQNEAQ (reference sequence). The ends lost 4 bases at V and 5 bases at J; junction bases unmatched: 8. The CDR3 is CASSYSGLAGVGDTQYF. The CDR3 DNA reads TGTGCCAGCAGCTATTCGGGACTAGCGGGAGTTGGAGATACGCAGTATTTT.

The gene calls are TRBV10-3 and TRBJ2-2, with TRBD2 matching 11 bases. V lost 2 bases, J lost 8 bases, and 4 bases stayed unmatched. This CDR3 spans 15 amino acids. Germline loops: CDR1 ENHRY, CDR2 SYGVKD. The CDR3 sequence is CAISELGLAEGELFF. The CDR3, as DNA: TGTGCCATCAGTGAGCTGGGACTAGCGGAAGGGGAGCTGTTTTTT.

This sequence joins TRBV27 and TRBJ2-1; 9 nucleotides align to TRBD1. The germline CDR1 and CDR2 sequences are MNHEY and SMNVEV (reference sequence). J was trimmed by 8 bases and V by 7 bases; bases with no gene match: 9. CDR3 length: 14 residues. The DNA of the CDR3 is TGTGCCAGCACCAAGGACAGGGGTGGCGATGAGCAGTTCTTC. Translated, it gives CASTKDRGGDEQFF.

This chain's CDR3 is CSARGNEQYF. As DNA, the CDR3 is TGCAGTGCCCGGGGAAACGAGCAGTACTTC. The rearrangement links TRBV20-1 to TRBJ2-7, with D perhaps matching TRBD2 (5 bases). V lost 6 bases, J lost 5 bases, and 8 bases lay in between. The CDR3 is 10 amino acids. The germline CDR1 and CDR2 sequences are DFQATT and SNEGSKA (reference sequence).

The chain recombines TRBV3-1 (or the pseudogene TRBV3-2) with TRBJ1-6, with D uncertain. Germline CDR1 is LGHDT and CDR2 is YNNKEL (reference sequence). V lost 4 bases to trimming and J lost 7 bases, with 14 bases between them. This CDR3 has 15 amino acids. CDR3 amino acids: CASSLDGARNSPLHF. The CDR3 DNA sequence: TGTGCCAGCAGCCTCGACGGAGCTAGGAATTCACCCCTCCACTTT.

CDR3 in DNA: TGTGCCAGCAGCACGGGAGCCAAAAACATTCAGTACTTC. Translated, it gives CASSTGAKNIQYF. The V gene is TRBV3-1 (or the pseudogene TRBV3-2), the J gene TRBJ2-4; D remains unclear. The CDR3 spans 13 residues. V lost 5 bases and J lost 0, with 5 bases in between. Germline values: CDR1 LGHDT, CDR2 YNNKEL (reference sequence).

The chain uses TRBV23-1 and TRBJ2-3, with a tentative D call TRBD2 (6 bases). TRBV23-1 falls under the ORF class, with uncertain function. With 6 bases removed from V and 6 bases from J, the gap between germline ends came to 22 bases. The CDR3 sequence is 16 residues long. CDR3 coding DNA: TGCGCCAGCAGGCCCCCCCGGGACTGGGGTAATGATACGCAGTATTTT. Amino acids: CASRPPRDWGNDTQYF.

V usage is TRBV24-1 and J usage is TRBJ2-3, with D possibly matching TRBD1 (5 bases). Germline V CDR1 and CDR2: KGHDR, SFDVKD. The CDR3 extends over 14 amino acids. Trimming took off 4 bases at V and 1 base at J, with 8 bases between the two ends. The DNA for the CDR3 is TGTGCCACCAGTGACCTACAGGGCACAGATACGCAGTATTTT. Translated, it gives CATSDLQGTDTQYF.

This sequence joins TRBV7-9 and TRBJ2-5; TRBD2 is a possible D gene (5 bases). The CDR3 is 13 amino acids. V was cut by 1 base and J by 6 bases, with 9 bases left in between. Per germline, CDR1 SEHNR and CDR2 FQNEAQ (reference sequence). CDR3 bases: TGTGCCAGCAGCTTAGGAGGGCCGCAGACCCAGTACTTC. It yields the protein CASSLGGPQTQYF.

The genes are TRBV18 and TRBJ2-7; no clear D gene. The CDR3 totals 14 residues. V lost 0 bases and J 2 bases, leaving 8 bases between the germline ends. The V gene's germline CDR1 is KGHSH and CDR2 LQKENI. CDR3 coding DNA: TGTGCCAGCTCACCACCTGATCTACCCTACGAGCAGTACTTC. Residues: CASSPPDLPYEQYF.

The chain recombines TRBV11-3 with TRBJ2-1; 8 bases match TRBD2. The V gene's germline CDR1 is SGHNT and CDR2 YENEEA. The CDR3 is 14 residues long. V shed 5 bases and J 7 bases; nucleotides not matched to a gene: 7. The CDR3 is CASSTERGRNEQFF. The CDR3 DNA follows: TGTGCCAGCAGCACAGAGCGGGGGAGGAATGAGCAGTTCTTC.

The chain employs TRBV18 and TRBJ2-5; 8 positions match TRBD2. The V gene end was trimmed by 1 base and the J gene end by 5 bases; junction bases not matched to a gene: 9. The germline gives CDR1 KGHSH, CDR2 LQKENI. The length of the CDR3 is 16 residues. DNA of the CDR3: TGTGCCAGCTCACCACGAACTAGCGGATTTAGTGAGACCCAGTACTTC. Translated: CASSPRTSGFSETQYF.

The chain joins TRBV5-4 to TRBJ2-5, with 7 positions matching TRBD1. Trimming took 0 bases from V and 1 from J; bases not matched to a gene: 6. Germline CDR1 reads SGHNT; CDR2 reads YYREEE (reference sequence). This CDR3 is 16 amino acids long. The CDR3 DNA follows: TGTGCCAGCAGCTTGGTGGACAGGACTGCCCAAGAGACCCAGTACTTC. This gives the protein CASSLVDRTAQETQYF.

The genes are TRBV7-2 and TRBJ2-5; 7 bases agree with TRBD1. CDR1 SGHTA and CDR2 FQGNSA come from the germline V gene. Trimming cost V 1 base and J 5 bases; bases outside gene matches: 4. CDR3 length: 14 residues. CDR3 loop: CASSLVGGRETQYF. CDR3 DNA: TGTGCCAGCAGCTTAGTAGGGGGCCGGGAGACCCAGTACTTC.

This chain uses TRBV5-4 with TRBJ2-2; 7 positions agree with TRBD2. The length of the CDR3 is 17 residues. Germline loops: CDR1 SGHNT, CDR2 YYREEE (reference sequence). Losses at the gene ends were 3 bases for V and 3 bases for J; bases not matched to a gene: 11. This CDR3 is CASSSREGAGDTGELFF. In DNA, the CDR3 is TGTGCCAGCAGCTCCCGGGAAGGGGCGGGAGACACCGGGGAGCTGTTTTTT.